These 18 T cell receptor beta chains were sequenced from one sample in a study of T cells after yellow fever vaccination. TCRdb re-derived calls from the 5' RACE reads in MiXCR, one entry per CDR3 protein. The table records about 300,000 distinct CDR3 sequences, roughly 7% of them present only once. The specimen comprised PBMCs, sampled 45 days after the first yellow fever vaccination. All receptors come from a man aged 18 to 30 who received the YFV17D yellow fever vaccine.

V is TRBV5-5 and J is TRBJ1-2; D is unclear. CDR1 and CDR2 from the germline V gene are SGHKS and YYEKEE (reference sequence). With 6 bases removed from V and 4 bases from J, the gap between germline ends came to 13 bases. The CDR3 covers 13 residues. DNA of the CDR3: TGTGCCAGCACACCGGCCCTGGCCTATGGCTACACCTTC. Translated, it gives CASTPALAYGYTF. Looking up the rest from reference TRBV5-5 and TRBJ1-2 gives the full variable domain: DAGVTQSPTHLIKTRGQQVTLRCSPISGHKSVSWYQQVLGQGPQFIFQYYEKEERGRGNFPDRFSARQFPNYSSELNVNALLLGDSALYLCASTPALAYGYTFGSGTRLTVV.

The table lists this clonotype with many counts. J is TRBJ1-5 and V is TRBV3-1; 10 bases align to TRBD1. The trim removed 1 base at V and 6 bases at J, leaving 0 bases unmatched. The germline V gene has CDR1 LGHDT and CDR2 YNNKEL (reference sequence). The CDR3 spans 14 residues. The CDR3 region has the DNA TGTGCCAGCAGCCAAGGGACAGGGGGTCAGCCCCAGCATTTT. Translation: CASSQGTGGQPQHF.

The chain couples TRBV2 to TRBJ2-5; 8 bases are a match to TRBD1. J was trimmed by 9 bases and V by 3 bases; bases with no gene match: 9. This CDR3 has 14 amino acids. CDR1 is SNHLY, CDR2 FYNNEI, per germline. This chain's CDR3 is CASSELTRGLPQYF. DNA of the CDR3: TGTGCCAGCAGTGAGCTTACCAGGGGGCTGCCCCAGTACTTC. Filled out from reference TRBV2 and TRBJ2-5, the complete variable domain reads EPEVTQTPSHQVTQMGQEVILRCVPISNHLYFYWYRQILGQKVEFLVSFYNNEISEKSEIFDDQFSVERPDGSNFTLKIRSTKLEDSAMYFCASSELTRGLPQYFGPGTRLLVL.

This clonotype was seen only a few times. V and J are TRBV5-5 and TRBJ1-1; the D is unclear. The CDR3 contains 14 residues. The ends were cut back, 2 bases at V and 5 bases at J, with 13 bases in the middle. CDR1 and CDR2 from the germline V gene are SGHKS and YYEKEE (reference sequence). The CDR3, as DNA: TGTGCCAGCAGCTTCGGTATGTTGGGGACTGAAGCTTTCTTT. Its translation is CASSFGMLGTEAFF. Using reference TRBV5-5 and TRBJ1-1 for the parts outside the CDR3, the full variable domain is DAGVTQSPTHLIKTRGQQVTLRCSPISGHKSVSWYQQVLGQGPQFIFQYYEKEERGRGNFPDRFSARQFPNYSSELNVNALLLGDSALYLCASSFGMLGTEAFFGQGTRLTVV.

This clonotype has a handful of counts. The rearrangement uses TRBV6-1 and TRBJ2-7; D gene unclear. Per germline, CDR1 MNHNS and CDR2 SASEGT. V lost 5 bases, J lost 1 base, and 21 bases lay in between. CDR3 length: 17 residues. As DNA, the CDR3 is TGTGCCAGCAGTCTAAACCCCGGGCCGGCAGAATCCTACGAGCAGTACTTC. It codes for CASSLNPGPAESYEQYF.

This clonotype was seen a handful of times. As DNA, the CDR3 is TGCAGCGTTGGAGGTCGTACAGGGGGCTACGAGCAGTACTTC. Translating gives CSVGGRTGGYEQYF. The J gene is TRBJ2-7, the V gene TRBV29-1, with 8 bases aligning to TRBD1. The V gene end was trimmed by 4 bases and the J gene end by 3 bases; junction bases not matched to a gene: 8. Per the germline V gene, CDR1 is SQVTM and CDR2 is ANQGSEA. This CDR3 comprises 14 residues.

The rearrangement joins TRBV20-1 to TRBJ2-1; D unclear. V shed 6 bases and J shed 6 bases, with 12 bases lying between them. Germline values: CDR1 DFQATT, CDR2 SNEGSKA (reference sequence). There are 12 residues in the CDR3. The CDR3: CSAKRGSNEQFF. The CDR3 DNA reads TGCAGTGCAAAGAGAGGATCCAATGAGCAGTTCTTC.

This clonotype was picked up a small number of times. This chain joins TRBV29-1 and TRBJ2-7; D is undetermined. The CDR3 runs to 15 residues. Germline V lookup: CDR1 SQVTM, CDR2 ANQGSEA. Trimming left V 6 bases short and J 6 bases short, with 24 bases between. CDR3 protein: CSVGPAAVRDGEQYF. Here the CDR3 DNA reads TGCAGCGTCGGCCCGGCGGCGGTTAGGGATGGCGAGCAGTACTTC.

Comment on this clonotype: Sequence at one end of the junction differs from germline and may be a read error. V and J are TRBV7-2 and TRBJ2-7; D perhaps matches TRBD2 (6 bases). The V gene's germline CDR1 is SGHTA and CDR2 FQGNSA. The CDR3 spans 15 residues. The CDR3 DNA follows: TGTGCCAGCACCGGTGGGATGGCGGGATACTACGAGCAGTATTTC. This sequence encodes CASTGGMAGYYEQYF.

J is TRBJ2-7 and V is TRBV5-8; no definite D call. Trimming took off 0 bases at V and 1 base at J, with 8 bases between the two ends. CDR3 size: 14 residues. Germline CDR1 and CDR2: SGHTS and YDEGEE. In nucleotides, the CDR3 is TGTGCCAGCAGCTTGGGGCCCCGATCCTACGAGCAGTACTTC. This codes for CASSLGPRSYEQYF. The entire variable domain, with the rest obtained from reference TRBV5-8 and TRBJ2-7, is as follows: EAGVTQSPTHLIKTRGQQATLRCSPISGHTSVYWYQQALGLGLQFLLWYDEGEERNRGNFPPRFSGRQFPNYSSELNVNALELEDSALYLCASSLGPRSYEQYFGPGTRLTVT.

This clonotype was detected ten times or more. The chain links TRBV7-9 to TRBJ2-7, with TRBD2 matching 8 bases. The CDR3 sequence is 14 residues long. Germline loops: CDR1 SEHNR, CDR2 FQNEAQ (reference sequence). J was trimmed by 5 bases and V by 5 bases; bases with no gene match: 8. In DNA, the CDR3 is TGTGCCAGCAGCCCTACTAGCGGCGGGCACGAGCAGTACTTC. Its protein is CASSPTSGGHEQYF.

The rearrangement joins TRBV19 to TRBJ2-7; D gene ambiguous. The CDR3 runs 15 residues. The V gene lost 2 bases and the J gene lost 4 bases, with 15 bases spanning the gap. Germline V CDR1 and CDR2: LNHDA, SQIVND (reference sequence). CDR3 sequence reads: CASSISVPNQYEQYF. As DNA, the CDR3 is TGTGCCAGTAGTATATCGGTTCCCAACCAATACGAGCAGTACTTC.

This clonotype appeared a few times. The J gene is TRBJ2-3, the V gene TRBV5-1; D possibly corresponds to TRBD2 (5 bases). The V end was cut by 4 bases, the J end by 6 bases, with 12 bases between. This CDR3 contains 13 residues. Germline CDR1 SGHRS, CDR2 YFSETQ. The CDR3 DNA reads as TGCGCCAGCAGCCCCATGGGCGGGGATACGCAGTATTTT. Protein product: CASSPMGGDTQYF.

There are many counts of this clonotype. This chain links TRBV12-5 with TRBJ1-2; 7 nucleotides agree with TRBD1. V dropped 6 bases and J dropped 1; count of bases not matched to a gene: 8. In germline, CDR1 is LGHNT, CDR2 FRNRAP. This CDR3 comprises 15 residues. The CDR3 DNA follows: TGTGCTAGTGGCCACAAGGACAGGTTTAACTATGGCTACACCTTC. Translating it yields CASGHKDRFNYGYTF.

This clonotype appeared a few times. The chain links TRBV9 to TRBJ1-2; D is undetermined. This CDR3 has 15 amino acids. Germline V gene data show CDR1 as SGDLS and CDR2 as YYNGEE. V was cut by 3 bases and J by 5 bases, with 17 bases left in between. The CDR3 bases are TGTGCCAGCAGCGCCGCCCTTGTTGGGAGATATGGCTACACCTTC. Encoded protein: CASSAALVGRYGYTF.

This clonotype was seen only a few times. This chain connects TRBV7-9 to TRBJ2-5; 7 bases match TRBD1. Looked up from germline, CDR1 is SEHNR and CDR2 is FQNEAQ (reference sequence). The CDR3 extends over 14 amino acids. J was trimmed by 5 bases and V by 3 bases; bases with no gene match: 6. CDR3 amino acids: CASSFLDRAETQYF. CDR3 coding DNA: TGTGCCAGCAGCTTCCTAGACAGGGCGGAGACCCAGTACTTC.

Points on this clonotype: One end of the junction fails to match germline, which may point to a read error. The chain combines TRBV7-7 with TRBJ2-3; possibly TRBD2 for D (6 bases). There are 17 residues in the CDR3. Germline CDR1 is SSHAT and CDR2 is FNYEAQ (reference sequence). The CDR3 region has the DNA TGTGCTAGCAGCTTGGGGACGCAGCGGAGGGGCACAGATACGCAGTATTTT. It specifies CASSLGTQRRGTDTQYF.

This sequence joins TRBV5-1 and TRBJ2-7; 8 nucleotides align to TRBD1. The CDR3 has 14 amino acids. V was clipped by 6 bases and J by 2 bases; unmatched bases: 7. Germline V gives CDR1 SGHRS, CDR2 YFSETQ. The CDR3 here is CASTSTGAAYEQYF. CDR3 DNA sequence: TGCGCCAGCACCTCGACAGGGGCGGCCTACGAGCAGTACTTC.